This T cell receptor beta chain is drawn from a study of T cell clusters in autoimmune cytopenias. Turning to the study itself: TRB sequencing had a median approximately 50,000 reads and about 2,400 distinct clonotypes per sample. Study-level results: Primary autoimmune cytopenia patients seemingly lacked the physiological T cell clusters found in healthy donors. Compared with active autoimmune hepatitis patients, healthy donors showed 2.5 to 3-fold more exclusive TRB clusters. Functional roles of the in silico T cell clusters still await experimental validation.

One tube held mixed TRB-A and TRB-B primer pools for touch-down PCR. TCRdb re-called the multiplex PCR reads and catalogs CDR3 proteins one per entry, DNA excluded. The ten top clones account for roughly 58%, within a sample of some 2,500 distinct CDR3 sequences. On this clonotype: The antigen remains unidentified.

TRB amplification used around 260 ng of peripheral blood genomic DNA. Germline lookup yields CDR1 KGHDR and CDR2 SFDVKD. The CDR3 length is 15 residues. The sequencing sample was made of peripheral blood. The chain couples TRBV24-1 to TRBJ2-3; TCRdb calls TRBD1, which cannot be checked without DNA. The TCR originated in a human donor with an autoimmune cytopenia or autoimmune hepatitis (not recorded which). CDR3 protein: CATSGKTGWTDTQYF.